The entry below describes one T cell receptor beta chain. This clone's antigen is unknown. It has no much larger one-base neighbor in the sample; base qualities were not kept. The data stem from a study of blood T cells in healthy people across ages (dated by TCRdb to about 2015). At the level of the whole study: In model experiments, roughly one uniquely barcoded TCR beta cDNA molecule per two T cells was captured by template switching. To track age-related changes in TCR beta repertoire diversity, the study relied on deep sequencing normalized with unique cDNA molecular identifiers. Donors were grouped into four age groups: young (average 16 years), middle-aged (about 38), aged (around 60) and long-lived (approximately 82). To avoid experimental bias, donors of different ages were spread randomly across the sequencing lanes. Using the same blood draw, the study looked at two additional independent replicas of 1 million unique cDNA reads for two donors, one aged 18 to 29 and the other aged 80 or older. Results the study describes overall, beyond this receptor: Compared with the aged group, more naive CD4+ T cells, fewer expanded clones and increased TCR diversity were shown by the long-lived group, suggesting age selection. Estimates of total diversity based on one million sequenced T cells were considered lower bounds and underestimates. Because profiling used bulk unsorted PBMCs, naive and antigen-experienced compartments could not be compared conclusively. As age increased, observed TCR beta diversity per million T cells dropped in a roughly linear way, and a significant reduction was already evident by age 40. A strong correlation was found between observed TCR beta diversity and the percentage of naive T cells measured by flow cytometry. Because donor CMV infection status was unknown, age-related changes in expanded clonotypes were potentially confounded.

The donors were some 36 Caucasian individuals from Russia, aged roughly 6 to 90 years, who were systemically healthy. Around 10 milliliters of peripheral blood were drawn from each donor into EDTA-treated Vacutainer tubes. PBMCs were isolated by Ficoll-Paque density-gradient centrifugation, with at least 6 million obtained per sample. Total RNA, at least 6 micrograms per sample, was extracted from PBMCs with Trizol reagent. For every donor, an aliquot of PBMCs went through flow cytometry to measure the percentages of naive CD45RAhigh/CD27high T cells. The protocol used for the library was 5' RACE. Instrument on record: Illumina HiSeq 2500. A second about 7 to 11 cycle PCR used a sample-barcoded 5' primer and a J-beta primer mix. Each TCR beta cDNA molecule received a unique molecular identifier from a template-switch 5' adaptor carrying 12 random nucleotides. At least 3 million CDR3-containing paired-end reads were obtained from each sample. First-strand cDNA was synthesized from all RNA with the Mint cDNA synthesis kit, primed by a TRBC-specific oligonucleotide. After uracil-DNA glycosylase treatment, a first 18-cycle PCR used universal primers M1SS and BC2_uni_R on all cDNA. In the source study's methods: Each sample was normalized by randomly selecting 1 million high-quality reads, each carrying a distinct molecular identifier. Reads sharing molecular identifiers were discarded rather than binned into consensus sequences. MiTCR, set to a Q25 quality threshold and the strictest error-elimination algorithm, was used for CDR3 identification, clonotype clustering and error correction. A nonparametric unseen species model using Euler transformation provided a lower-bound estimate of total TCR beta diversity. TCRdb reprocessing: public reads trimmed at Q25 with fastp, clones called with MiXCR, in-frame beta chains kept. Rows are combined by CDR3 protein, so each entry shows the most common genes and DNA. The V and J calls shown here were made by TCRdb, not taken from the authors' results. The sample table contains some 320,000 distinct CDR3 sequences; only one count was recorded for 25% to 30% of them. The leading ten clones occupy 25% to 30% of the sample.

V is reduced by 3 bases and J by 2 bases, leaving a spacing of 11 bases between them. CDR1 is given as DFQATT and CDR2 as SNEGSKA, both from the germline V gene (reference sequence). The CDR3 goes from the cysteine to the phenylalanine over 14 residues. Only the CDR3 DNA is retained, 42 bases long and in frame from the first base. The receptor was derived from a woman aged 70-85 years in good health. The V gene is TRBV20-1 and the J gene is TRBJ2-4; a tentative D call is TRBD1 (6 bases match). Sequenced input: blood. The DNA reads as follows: TGCAGTGCTAGCCAGACAGGTCCCAAAAACATTCAGTACTTC. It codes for CSASQTGPKNIQYF.